This T cell receptor beta chain was captured by sequencing in a study of T cell clonality in common variable immunodeficiency. Clones were read by immunoSEQ multiplex PCR, and TCRdb kept only the in-frame ones, dropping some. Observed in the sample are roughly 42,000 clones, none of them singletons. Caucasian heritage predominated among both patients and controls. The sample holds many counts of this clone. Its antigen is currently unknown. The read halts 3 residues ahead of the CDR3 end, with the missing end drawn from the germline J gene. Study findings and constraints: Authors noted CVID clonality's cause needs subpopulation repertoire sequencing. Repertoire-complication correlations in CVID were limited by patient heterogeneity. CVID subjects had higher TCRbeta clonality than healthy controls, most marked in about a third.

V gave up 2 bases and J gave up 6 bases, with 14 bases separating them. The CDR3 loop spans 15 amino acids. In germline, CDR1 is SGDLS, CDR2 YYNGEE. The sequencing input was peripheral blood mononuclear cells. The chain recombines TRBV9 with TRBJ2-2, with unresolved D. The sequence was obtained from a person aged 18 to 70 in good health. The sequenced CDR3 bases are TGTGCCAGCAGCGTCGACACCATAGGGTCCGGGGAG. This codes for CASSVDTIGSGE. The entire CDR3 reads CASSVDTIGSGELFF.